Each of the 16 T cell receptor beta chains below was sequenced from the same sample in a study of blood T cells in healthy people across ages. Together with a sample-barcoded 5' primer, a J-beta primer mix was included in a second PCR lasting about 7 to 11 cycles. TCRdb recomputed calls from the 5' RACE reads with MiXCR, one row per CDR3 protein. Of 650,000 to 700,000 distinct CDR3 sequences listed, approximately 52% were seen once; the top ten hold approximately 13%. Sequencing was done on a sample of blood. All receptors derive from a woman aged 80 or older in good health.

This clonotype showed up just a few times. V usage is TRBV21-1 and J usage is TRBJ1-1; TRBD1, the table's D call, lacks a check against the DNA. TRBV21-1 is deemed a pseudogene. This CDR3 is 16 amino acids long. This chain's CDR3 is CASSKNRGGLYTEAFF. The CDR3 nucleotides are TGTGCCAGCAGCAAAAATCGGGGGGGGCTGTACACTGAAGCTTTCTTT.

This clonotype has only one observation. A much larger clonotype is one base distant, so this may be a read error. The chain recombines TRBV7-2 with TRBJ1-5; 7 nucleotides align to TRBD1. This CDR3 comprises 14 residues. Germline loops: CDR1 SGHTA, CDR2 FQGNSA. The CDR3: CASTSGQMNQSQHF. In DNA, the CDR3 is TGTGCCAGTACCTCGGGACAGATGAATCAGTCCCAGCATTTT.

The chain uses TRBV29-1 and TRBJ2-7; TRBD1 might be the D (5 bases). Germline assignment: CDR1 SQVTM and CDR2 ANQGSEA. CDR3 size: 14 residues. Trimming removed 3 bases at V and 1 base at J, with 13 bases between. The CDR3 protein is CSVEGQDNSYEQYF. As DNA, the CDR3 is TGCAGCGTTGAGGGGCAGGATAATTCCTACGAGCAGTACTTC.

This clonotype was counted a single time. The germline gene is not matched at one end of the junction; a read error may be the cause. V gene TRBV9 combines with J gene TRBJ2-5; 11 bases match TRBD2. CDR1 is SGDLS, CDR2 YYNGEE, per germline. This CDR3 contains 17 residues. CDR3: CAGSVGVAGGLGETQYF. CDR3 nucleotide sequence: TGTGCCGGCAGCGTAGGAGTAGCGGGGGGGCTTGGAGAGACCCAGTACTTC.

This clonotype was recorded a few times. The chain couples TRBV29-1 to TRBJ2-7, with D perhaps matching TRBD1 (7 bases). Trimming removed 7 bases from V and 7 bases from J, with 20 bases in between. This CDR3 is built from 13 residues. CDR1 is SQVTM, CDR2 ANQGSEA, per germline. The CDR3 nucleotides read TGCAGCGCAGGCAGGACAGGACTAAATGAGCAGTACTTC. Translation: CSAGRTGLNEQYF.

The V gene is TRBV24-1, the J gene TRBJ2-5; possibly TRBD1 or TRBD2 for D (6 bases each). The CDR3 runs to 16 residues. Germline V lookup: CDR1 KGHDR, CDR2 SFDVKD. V lost 1 base and J lost 0, with 11 bases in between. DNA of the CDR3: TGTGCCACCAGTGATTTCCGGGGGCATGACCAAGAGACCCAGTACTTC. Amino acids: CATSDFRGHDQETQYF.

V gene TRBV7-3 combines with J gene TRBJ2-2; D might be TRBD1 (6 bases). The germline V gene encodes CDR1 SGHTA and CDR2 FQGTGA. Between the trimmed V and J ends, which lost 1 base and 6 bases, there was a span of 21 bases. The CDR3 spans 18 residues. CDR3 sequence (DNA): TGTGCCAGCAGCTTAAGATGGTCAGGGGCCTATGGGGCCGGGGAGCTGTTTTTT. Amino acids: CASSLRWSGAYGAGELFF.

Details on this clonotype: A much larger clone differs by one base, so this may be a read error. V and J are TRBV12-3 or TRBV12-4 and TRBJ2-7, with D perhaps TRBD1 (5 bases). CDR3 length: 13 amino acids. Trimming stripped 3 bases from V and 2 bases from J, with 8 bases between. CDR3 sequence: CASSFDRTYEQYF. Written as DNA, the CDR3 is TGTGCCAGCAGTTTCGACAGAACCTACGAGCAGTACTTC.

V gene TRBV14 combines with J gene TRBJ2-5, with D possibly TRBD1 on 5 matching bases. V gave up 0 bases and J gave up 11 bases, with 16 bases separating them. The CDR3 runs to 14 residues. Looked up from germline, CDR1 is SGHDN and CDR2 is FVKESK. Here the CDR3 reads CASSQEGRAHEQYF. Here the CDR3 DNA reads TGTGCCAGCAGCCAAGAGGGCAGGGCTCATGAGCAGTACTTC. Using reference TRBV14 and TRBJ2-5 for the parts outside the CDR3, the full variable domain is EAGVTQFPSHSVIEKGQTVTLRCDPISGHDNLYWYRRVMGKEIKFLLHFVKESKQDESGMPNNRFLAERTGGTYSTLKVQPAELEDSGVYFCASSQEGRAHEQYFGPGTRLLVL.

The V and J genes are TRBV20-1 and TRBJ1-1; 10 bases line up with TRBD1. Germline-derived CDR1 and CDR2 are DFQATT and SNEGSKA (reference sequence). After removal of 2 bases from V and 2 bases from J, the junction contained 2 bases not matched to a gene. The CDR3 runs to 14 residues. The CDR3 DNA reads TGCAGTGCTAGACAGACAGGGGGCAACACTGAAGCTTTCTTT. This sequence encodes CSARQTGGNTEAFF.

The CDR3 here is CASSQVDSGTQYF. The CDR3 coding sequence is TGTGCCAGCAGCCAAGTCGATTCGGGGACCCAGTACTTC. The chain carries TRBV4-2 and TRBJ2-7, with D unresolved. The J call could be wrong; TRBJ2-5 is a better fit for the DNA end. CDR1 is LGHNA and CDR2 is YNFKEQ in the germline V gene. The CDR3 consists of 13 residues.

The rearrangement links TRBV6-2 or TRBV6-3 to TRBJ1-5, with D tentatively TRBD1 (5 bases). V dropped 6 bases and J dropped 5 bases, with 20 bases sitting between them. This CDR3 comprises 16 residues. Germline CDR1 is MNHEY and CDR2 is SVGEGT. The CDR3 region is CASRDVTRTRHQPQHF. The CDR3 nucleotides are TGTGCCAGCAGGGATGTTACGAGGACACGTCATCAGCCCCAGCATTTT.

As regards this clonotype: A much more abundant neighbour one base away suggests this may be a read error. The J gene is TRBJ2-1, the V gene TRBV28; TRBD2 might be the D (6 bases). Matching the DNA end better, TRBJ2-7 makes the J call doubtful. Germline-derived CDR1 and CDR2 are MDHEN and SYDVKM. The CDR3 extends over 20 amino acids. The CDR3 reads CASSSNREWWDHLFYNEQYF. The CDR3, as DNA: TGTGCCAGCAGTTCCAACCGGGAGTGGTGGGACCATCTCTTCTACAATGAGCAGTACTTC.

This chain connects TRBV28 to TRBJ1-6; a possible D gene is TRBD1 (5 bases). V was cut by 5 bases and J by 9 bases, with 8 bases left in between. This CDR3 is built from 12 residues. CDR1 MDHEN and CDR2 SYDVKM come from the germline V gene. The DNA for the CDR3 is TGTGCCAGCAGTCCGACAGTTTCACCCCTCCACTTT. Protein product: CASSPTVSPLHF. Full variable domain (missing parts from reference TRBV28 and TRBJ1-6): DVKVTQSSRYLVKRTGEKVFLECVQDMDHENMFWYRQDPGLGLRLIYFSYDVKMKEKGDIPEGYSVSREKKERFSLILESASTNQTSMYLCASSPTVSPLHFGNGTRLTVT.

V and J are TRBV7-2 and TRBJ2-1; weak D call: TRBD2 (7 bases). Germline assignment: CDR1 SGHTA and CDR2 FQGNSA. The ends were cut back, 5 bases at V and 4 bases at J, with 21 bases in the middle. The CDR3 contains 17 residues. The CDR3 loop reads CTSSARLAGVEYNEQFF. The CDR3 DNA follows: TGTACCAGCAGCGCCCGACTAGCAGGGGTGGAATACAATGAGCAGTTCTTC.

This clonotype was recorded at least ten times. The V call is TRBV7-9, the J call TRBJ2-5; 8 nucleotides match TRBD2. Germline V lookup: CDR1 SEHNR, CDR2 FQNEAQ (reference sequence). J gave up 7 bases and V 4 bases, and 11 bases lay outside the gene matches. CDR3 length: 15 residues. The DNA for the CDR3 is TGTGCCAGCAGCTCAAATTCAATGCGGGAGGCGACCCAGTACTTC. The encoded protein is CASSSNSMREATQYF.